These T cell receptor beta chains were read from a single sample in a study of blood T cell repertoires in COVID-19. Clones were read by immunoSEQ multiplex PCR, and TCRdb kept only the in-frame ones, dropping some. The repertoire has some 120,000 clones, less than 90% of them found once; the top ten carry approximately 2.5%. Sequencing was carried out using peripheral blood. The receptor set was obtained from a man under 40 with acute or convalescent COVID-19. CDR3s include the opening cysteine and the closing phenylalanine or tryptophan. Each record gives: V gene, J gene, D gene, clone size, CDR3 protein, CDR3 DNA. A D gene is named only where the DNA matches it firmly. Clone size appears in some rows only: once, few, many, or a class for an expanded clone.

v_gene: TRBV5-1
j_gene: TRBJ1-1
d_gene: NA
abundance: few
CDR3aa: CASSLGALGGVNTEAFF
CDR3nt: TGCGCCAGCAGCTTGGGGGCCCTCGGAGGGGTGAACACTGAAGCTTTCTTT

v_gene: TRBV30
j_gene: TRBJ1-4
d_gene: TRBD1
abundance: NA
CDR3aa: CAWRVPLPGQGLVNEKLFF
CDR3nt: TGTGCCTGGAGAGTACCCCTACCGGGACAGGGTTTGGTTAATGAAAAACTGTTTTTT

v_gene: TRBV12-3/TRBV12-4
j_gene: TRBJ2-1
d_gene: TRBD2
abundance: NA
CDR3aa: CASSWTSYEQFF
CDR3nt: TGTGCCAGCAGTTGGACTAGTTATGAGCAGTTCTTC

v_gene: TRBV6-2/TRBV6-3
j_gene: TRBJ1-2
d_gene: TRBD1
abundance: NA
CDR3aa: CASSQPPAGGGYTF
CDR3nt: TGTGCCAGCAGTCAACCCCCCGCAGGGGGCGGCTACACCTTC

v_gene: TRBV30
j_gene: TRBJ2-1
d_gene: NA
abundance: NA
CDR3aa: CAWTPARGEQFF
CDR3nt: TGTGCCTGGACCCCCGCCCGCGGTGAGCAGTTCTTC

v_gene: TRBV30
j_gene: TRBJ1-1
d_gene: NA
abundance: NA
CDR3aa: CAWSVSLNTEAFF
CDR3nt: TGTGCCTGGAGTGTATCTTTGAACACTGAAGCTTTCTTT

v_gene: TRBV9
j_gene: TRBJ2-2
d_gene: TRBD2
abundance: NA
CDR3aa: CASSARTSGIDTGELFF
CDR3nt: TGTGCCAGCAGCGCAAGAACTAGCGGGATTGACACCGGGGAGCTGTTTTTT

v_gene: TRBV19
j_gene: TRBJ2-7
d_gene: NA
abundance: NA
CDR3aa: CASSIAKGNPYEQYF
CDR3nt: TGTGCCAGTAGTATCGCCAAGGGGAACCCCTACGAGCAGTACTTC

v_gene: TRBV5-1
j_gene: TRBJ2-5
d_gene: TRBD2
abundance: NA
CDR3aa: CASSWNPGGAMETQYF
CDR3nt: TGCGCCAGCAGTTGGAACCCCGGGGGGGCGATGGAGACCCAGTACTTC

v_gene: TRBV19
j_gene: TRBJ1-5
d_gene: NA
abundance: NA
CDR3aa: CASSTTLRGNQPQHF
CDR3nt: TGTGCCAGTAGCACAACCTTGAGGGGGAATCAGCCCCAGCATTTT

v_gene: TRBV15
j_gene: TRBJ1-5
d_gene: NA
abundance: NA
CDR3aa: CATSRPPGVSNQPQHF
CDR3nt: TGTGCCACCAGCAGACCCCCGGGAGTTAGCAATCAGCCCCAGCATTTT

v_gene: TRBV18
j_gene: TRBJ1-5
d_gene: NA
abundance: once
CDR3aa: CASSLGQQNQPQHF
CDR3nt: TGTGCCAGCTCACTCGGACAGCAAAATCAGCCCCAGCATTTT

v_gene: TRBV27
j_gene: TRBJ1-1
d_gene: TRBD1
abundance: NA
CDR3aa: CASSLRPGGNTEAFF
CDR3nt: TGTGCCAGCAGTTTGCGGCCAGGGGGAAACACTGAAGCTTTCTTT

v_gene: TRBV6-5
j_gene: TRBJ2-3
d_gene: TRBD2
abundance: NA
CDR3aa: CASSSRGLAGTDTQYF
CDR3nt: TGTGCCAGCAGTTCCCGTGGACTAGCGGGCACAGATACGCAGTATTTT

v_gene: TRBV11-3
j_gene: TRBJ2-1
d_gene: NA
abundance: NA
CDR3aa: CASSLGLGLSNEQFF
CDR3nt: TGTGCCAGCAGCTTAGGTTTGGGACTTTCAAATGAGCAGTTCTTC

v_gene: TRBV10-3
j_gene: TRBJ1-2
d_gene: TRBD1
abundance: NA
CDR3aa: CAITLDRDGYTF
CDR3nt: TGTGCCATCACTTTAGACAGGGATGGCTACACCTTC

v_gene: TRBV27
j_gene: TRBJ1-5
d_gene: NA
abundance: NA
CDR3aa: CASSSFMSQPQHF
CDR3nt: TGTGCCAGCAGTTCCTTCATGAGCCAGCCCCAGCATTTT

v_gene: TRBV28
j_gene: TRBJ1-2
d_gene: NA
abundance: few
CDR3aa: CASRLGQGDGYTF
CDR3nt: TGTGCCAGCAGACTCGGACAAGGCGATGGCTACACCTTC

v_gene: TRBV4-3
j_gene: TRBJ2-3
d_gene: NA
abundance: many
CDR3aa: CASSQEEGSHTDTQYF
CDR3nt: TGCGCCAGCAGCCAAGAGGAGGGTAGCCACACAGATACGCAGTATTTT

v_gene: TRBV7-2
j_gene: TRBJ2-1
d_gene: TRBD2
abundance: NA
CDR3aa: CASSPGLAYNEQFF
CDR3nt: TGTGCCAGCAGCCCGGGACTAGCCTACAATGAGCAGTTCTTC

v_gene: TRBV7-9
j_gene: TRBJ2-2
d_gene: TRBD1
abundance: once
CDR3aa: CASSPTGTGTSGELFF
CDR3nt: TGTGCCAGCAGCCCGACCGGGACAGGGACCTCCGGGGAGCTGTTTTTT

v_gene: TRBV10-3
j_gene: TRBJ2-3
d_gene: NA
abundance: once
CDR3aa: CAIGYSTSTDTQYF
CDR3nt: TGTGCCATCGGATACAGCACTAGCACAGATACGCAGTATTTT

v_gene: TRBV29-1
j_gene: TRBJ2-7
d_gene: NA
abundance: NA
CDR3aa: CSVLRGPQGYEQYF
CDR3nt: TGCAGCGTCCTCAGGGGCCCCCAGGGCTACGAGCAGTACTTC

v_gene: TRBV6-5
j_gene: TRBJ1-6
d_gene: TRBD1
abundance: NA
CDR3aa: CASRGTAPSPLHF
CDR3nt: TGTGCCAGCAGAGGGACAGCCCCTTCACCCCTCCACTTT

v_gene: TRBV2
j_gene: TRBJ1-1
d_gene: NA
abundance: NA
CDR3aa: CASSYASANTEAFF
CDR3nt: TGTGCCAGCAGCTACGCTTCTGCGAACACTGAAGCTTTCTTT

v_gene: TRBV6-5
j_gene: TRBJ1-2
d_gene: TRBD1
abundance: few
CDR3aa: CASSHRGSSRGYTF
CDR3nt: TGTGCCAGCAGTCACAGGGGAAGTAGCCGTGGCTACACCTTC

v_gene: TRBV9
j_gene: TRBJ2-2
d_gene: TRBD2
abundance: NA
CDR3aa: CASSERGGSAGELFF
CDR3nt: TGTGCCAGCAGCGAGCGGGGGGGCAGCGCCGGGGAGCTGTTTTTT

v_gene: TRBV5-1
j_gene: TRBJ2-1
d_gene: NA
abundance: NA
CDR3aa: CASSLVAGPPSNEQFF
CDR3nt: TGCGCCAGCAGCTTGGTCGCGGGGCCGCCCTCCAATGAGCAGTTCTTC

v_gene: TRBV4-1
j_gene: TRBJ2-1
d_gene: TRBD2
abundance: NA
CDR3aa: CASSQGTGGRGDEQFF
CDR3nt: TGCGCCAGCAGCCAAGGGACGGGAGGCCGTGGAGATGAGCAGTTCTTC

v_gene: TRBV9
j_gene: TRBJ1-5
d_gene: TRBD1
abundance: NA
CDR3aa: CASNRQGMGPQHF
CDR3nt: TGTGCCAGCAACAGACAGGGGATGGGGCCCCAGCATTTT

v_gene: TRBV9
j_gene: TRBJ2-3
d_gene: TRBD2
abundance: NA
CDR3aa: CASSVGTSGTDTQYF
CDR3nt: TGTGCCAGCAGCGTAGGGACTAGCGGCACAGATACGCAGTATTTT

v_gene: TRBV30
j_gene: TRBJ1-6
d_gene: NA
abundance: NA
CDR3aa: CAWRVVRSSYNSPLHF
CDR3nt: TGTGCCTGGAGGGTAGTGAGGAGCTCCTATAATTCACCCCTCCACTTT

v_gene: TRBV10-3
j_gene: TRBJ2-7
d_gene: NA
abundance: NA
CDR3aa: CAIRGDTSYEQYF
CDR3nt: TGTGCCATCAGAGGGGACACATCCTACGAGCAGTACTTC

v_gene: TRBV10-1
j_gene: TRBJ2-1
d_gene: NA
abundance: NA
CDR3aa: CASSRDLSSYNEQFF
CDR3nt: TGCGCCAGCAGTAGGGACTTAAGCTCCTACAATGAGCAGTTCTTC

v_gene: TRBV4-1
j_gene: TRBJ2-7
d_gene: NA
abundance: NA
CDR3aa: CASSQDFPSIYEQYF
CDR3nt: TGCGCCAGCAGCCAAGATTTTCCTAGCATATACGAGCAGTACTTC

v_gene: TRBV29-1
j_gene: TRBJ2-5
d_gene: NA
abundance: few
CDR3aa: CSVVQGGETQYF
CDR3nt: TGCAGCGTGGTACAGGGAGGGGAGACCCAGTACTTC

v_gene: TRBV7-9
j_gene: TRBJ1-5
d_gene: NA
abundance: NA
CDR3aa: CASSLERDQPQHF
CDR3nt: TGTGCCAGCAGCTTAGAGCGGGATCAGCCCCAGCATTTT

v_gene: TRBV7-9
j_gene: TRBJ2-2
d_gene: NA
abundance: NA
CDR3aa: CASRIQGYTGELFF
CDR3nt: TGTGCCAGCAGGATTCAGGGATACACCGGGGAGCTGTTTTTT

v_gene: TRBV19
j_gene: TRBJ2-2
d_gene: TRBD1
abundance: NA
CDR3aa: CASSPLIGRDRVNTGELFF
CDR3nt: TGTGCCAGTAGCCCCCTGATAGGCCGGGACAGGGTAAACACCGGGGAGCTGTTTTTT

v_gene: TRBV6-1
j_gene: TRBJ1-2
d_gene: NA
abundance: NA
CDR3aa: CASSEGGAGGYTF
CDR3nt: TGTGCCAGCAGTGAAGGTGGAGCGGGGGGCTACACCTTC

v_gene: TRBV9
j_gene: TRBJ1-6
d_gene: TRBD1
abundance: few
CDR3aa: CASSVEQGESPLHF
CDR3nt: TGTGCCAGCAGCGTAGAACAGGGGGAGTCACCCCTCCACTTT

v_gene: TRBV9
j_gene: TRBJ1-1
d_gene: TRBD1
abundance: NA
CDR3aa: CASSLGTGPNTEAFF
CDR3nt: TGTGCCAGCAGCCTCGGGACAGGGCCGAACACTGAAGCTTTCTTT

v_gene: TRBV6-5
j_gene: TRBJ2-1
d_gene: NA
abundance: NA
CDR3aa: CASSYGGLNEQFF
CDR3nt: TGTGCCAGCAGTTACGGGGGGTTGAATGAGCAGTTCTTC

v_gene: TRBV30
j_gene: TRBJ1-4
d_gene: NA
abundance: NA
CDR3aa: CAWSVQGREKLFF
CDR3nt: TGTGCCTGGAGTGTACAGGGAAGGGAAAAACTGTTTTTT

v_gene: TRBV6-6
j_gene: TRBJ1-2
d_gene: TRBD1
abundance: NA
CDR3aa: CASSYSPGGNYGYTF
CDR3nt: TGTGCCAGCAGTTACTCCCCAGGGGGCAACTATGGCTACACCTTC

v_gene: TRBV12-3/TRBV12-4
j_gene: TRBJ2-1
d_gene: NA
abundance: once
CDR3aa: CASSLSQYNEQFF
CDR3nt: TGTGCCAGCAGTTTATCCCAGTACAATGAGCAGTTCTTC

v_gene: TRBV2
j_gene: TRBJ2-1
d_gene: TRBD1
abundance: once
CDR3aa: CASSLGQVNEQFF
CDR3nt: TGTGCCAGCAGTTTGGGACAGGTTAATGAGCAGTTCTTC

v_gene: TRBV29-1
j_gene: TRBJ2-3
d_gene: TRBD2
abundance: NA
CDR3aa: CSVVQRGGTDTQYF
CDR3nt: TGCAGCGTTGTGCAGCGGGGGGGCACAGATACGCAGTATTTT

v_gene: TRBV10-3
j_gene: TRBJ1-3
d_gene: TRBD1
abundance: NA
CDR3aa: CAIRTGLDRNTIYF
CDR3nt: TGTGCCATCAGGACAGGGCTGGATAGAAACACCATATATTTT

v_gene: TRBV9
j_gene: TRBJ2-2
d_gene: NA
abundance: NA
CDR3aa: CASNTPNTGELFF
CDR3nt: TGTGCCAGCAACACCCCTAACACCGGGGAGCTGTTTTTT

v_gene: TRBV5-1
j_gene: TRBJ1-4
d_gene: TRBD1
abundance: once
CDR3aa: CASSPQGAANEKLFF
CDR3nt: TGCGCCAGCAGTCCACAGGGGGCGGCTAATGAAAAACTGTTTTTT

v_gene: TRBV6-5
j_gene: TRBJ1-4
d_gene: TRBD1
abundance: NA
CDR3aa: CASSYSGQGNEKLFF
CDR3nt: TGTGCCAGCAGTTACTCCGGACAGGGAAATGAAAAACTGTTTTTT